This T cell receptor beta chain was identified in a study of T cell repertoires in cytomegalovirus infection. Study summary: Indications of both CMV infection and matching HLA type were provided by public TCR beta signatures.

Study-wide results and caveats: Of the TCR beta families, the public ones yielded a cumulative frequency that identified carriers of CMV plus the relevant HLA.

The germline V gene has CDR1 SGHNT and CDR2 YYREEE (reference sequence). The CDR3 runs 14 residues. J lost 5 bases, V lost 5 bases, and 7 bases had no gene match. This clonotype was observed a handful of times. The antigen remains undetermined. TCRdb passed the reads through MiXCR, listing each CDR3 protein once. The repertoire includes roughly 310,000 distinct CDR3 sequences, around a sixth of them detected once, and about 12% sits in the top ten. Sequencing input: PBMCs. The chain recombines TRBV5-4 with TRBJ2-5; TRBD2 aligns across 9 bases. The clonotype originates from a human donor in good health (CMV status not recorded). Some clones in this sample may be carry-over from other donors' samples. The DNA for the CDR3 is TGTGCCAGCAGAGGCGGGGGGGCCGAGGAGACCCAGTACTTC. The encoded protein is CASRGGGAEETQYF.